The text below deals with one T cell receptor (beta chain). Its specificity is unknown. This entry belongs to a study of cytomegalovirus exposure and HLA in healthy donors. Study results and limitations: Rare TCR sequences predominated, though certain public TCRs were found in many donors. Accounts indicate the classifier identified cytomegalovirus status with strong specificity and sensitivity. A later analysis found common viral pathogens apparently linked to several of the most significant clusters. Earlier findings revealed that most TCR beta V segments proved productive either about 87% or about 30% of the time.

Trimming took 4 bases from V and 4 from J, leaving 10 bases between them. Germline values: CDR1 MNHEY, CDR2 SVGAGI. The CDR3 sequence is 13 residues long. This PCR relied on a set of 60 Vbeta primers and 13 Jbeta primers. TCRdb's copy holds only in-frame clones and misses some; the assay was immunoSEQ multiplex PCR. The table records about 140,000 clones, around 80% of them present only once. The rearrangement links TRBV6-5 to TRBJ1-2; D remains unclear. Sequencing input: PBMCs. The TCR sequence derives from a man in his forties or fifties in good health and CMV-seropositive. The DNA for the CDR3 is TGTGCCAGCAGTTTTCAGTCGGGCTATGGCTACACCTTC. Residues: CASSFQSGYGYTF.